The 10 T cell receptor beta chains below come from one sample, sequenced in a study of T cells after yellow fever vaccination (dated by TCRdb to the late 2010s). Sample treatment or condition, as interpreted from the label and publication: live attenuated yellow fever vaccine strain. Library generation was performed with 5' RACE. The sequencing machine was an Illumina HiSeq 2500. Using fastp at Q25 and MiXCR, TCRdb reprocessed the public reads and kept productive beta chains. Under each unique CDR3 protein, matching rows form one entry showing the most common genes and DNA. The sample contains around 50,000 distinct CDR3 sequences, roughly 7% of them found a single time. The ten largest clones add up to 25% to 35% of the sample. Sequencing was performed on CD8+ T cells sorted from PBMCs, taken more than 14 days after the first yellow fever vaccination. These receptors all stem from a man between 18 and 35 years old who received the YFV17D yellow fever vaccine.

A word on this clonotype: A much larger clone lies one base from this, so it may be a read error. The rearrangement joins TRBV20-1 to TRBJ2-1; the D is unclear. V dropped 6 bases and J dropped 6 bases, with 9 bases sitting between them. CDR1 and CDR2 from the germline V gene are DFQATT and SNEGSKA (reference sequence). CDR3 length equals 11 residues. CDR3 residues: CSATLPNEQFF. In nucleotides, the CDR3 is TGCAGTGCCACACTACCCAATGAGCAGTTCTTC.

Many counts were recorded for this clonotype. The rearrangement links TRBV6-5 to TRBJ2-5; 8 positions agree with TRBD1. The CDR3 has 17 residues. V lost 1 base, J lost 4 bases, and 11 bases stayed unmatched. Germline V gene sequence: CDR1 MNHEY, CDR2 SVGAGI. The CDR3 region has the DNA TGTGCCAGCAGTTACTATCTCCAGGGGGCGAAGAGAGAGACCCAGTACTTC. Its protein product is CASSYYLQGAKRETQYF.

This clonotype showed up many times. The chain links TRBV29-1 to TRBJ2-1, with TRBD2 identical over 12 bases. CDR1 and CDR2 (germline): SQVTM, ANQGSEA. With 6 bases clipped from V and 7 bases from J, the junction kept 7 bases outside the gene matches. This CDR3 has 14 amino acids. The chain's CDR3 is CSVPLAGGWNEQFF. The CDR3 nucleotides read TGCAGCGTCCCACTAGCGGGGGGTTGGAATGAGCAGTTCTTC.

This clonotype occurred a few times. This rearrangement joins TRBV6-6 to TRBJ1-5; possible D gene TRBD1, 6 bases. V lost 8 bases and J 6 bases, leaving 11 bases between the germline ends. CDR3 length equals 12 residues. Germline-derived CDR1 and CDR2 are MNHNY and SVGAGI (reference sequence). CDR3 region: CASLTGSQPQHF. CDR3 sequence (DNA): TGTGCCAGCCTTACAGGGTCTCAGCCCCAGCATTTT.

The sample holds many counts of this clonotype. This chain connects TRBV4-3 to TRBJ2-2; D remains ambiguous. Germline assignment: CDR1 LGHNA and CDR2 YSLEER. The CDR3 has 13 residues. Trimming cost V 0 bases and J 5 bases, with 4 bases left between them. CDR3 coding DNA: TGCGCCAGCAGCCAAGATCTTACCGGGGAGCTGTTTTTT. Its translation: CASSQDLTGELFF.

There are many counts of this clonotype. The rearrangement links TRBV18 to TRBJ1-2, with 7 bases matching TRBD1. The CDR3 totals 16 residues. Germline V gene data show CDR1 as KGHSH and CDR2 as LQKENI. The V and J ends lost 3 bases and 2 bases, in that order; junction bases with no gene match: 9. The CDR3 protein is CASSPGTDTLNYGYTF. CDR3 coding DNA: TGTGCCAGCTCACCGGGGACAGACACGCTAAACTATGGCTACACCTTC.

This clonotype appeared many times. V and J are TRBV7-9 and TRBJ1-1, with D maybe TRBD1 (5 bases). The CDR3 length is 13 residues. Per germline, CDR1 SEHNR and CDR2 FQNEAQ (reference sequence). V was cut by 4 bases and J by 10 bases, with 16 bases left in between. As DNA, the CDR3 is TGTGCCAGCAGCTCGACAGCGGGCGAGGGAGCTTTCTTT. Its translation is CASSSTAGEGAFF.

Concerning this clonotype: A read error is possible here, since a much larger clone lies one base away. This chain's CDR3 is CTSSLFVGTNQPQHF. The CDR3 DNA reads as TGTACCAGCAGTTTATTTGTCGGGACCAATCAGCCCCAGCATTTT. The V gene is TRBV27, the J gene TRBJ1-5, with D possibly TRBD1 on 5 matching bases. Germline assignment: CDR1 MNHEY and CDR2 SMNVEV (reference sequence). The CDR3 totals 15 residues.

J is TRBJ2-7 and V is TRBV7-2; TRBD2 might be the D (5 bases). Trimming took off 0 bases at V and 3 bases at J, with 12 bases between the two ends. In germline, CDR1 is SGHTA, CDR2 FQGNSA. The CDR3 runs to 15 residues. CDR3 sequence reads: CASSLAEDPFYEQYV. DNA of the CDR3: TGTGCCAGCAGCTTAGCGGAGGACCCCTTCTACGAGCAGTACGTC.

This clonotype was recorded at least ten times. This chain joins TRBV29-1 and TRBJ1-2; D uncertain. The germline V gene encodes CDR1 SQVTM and CDR2 ANQGSEA. V lost 6 bases to trimming and J lost 3 bases, with 14 bases between them. The CDR3 covers 13 residues. The CDR3 bases are TGCAGCGTCCCGGCCGGGCTACACTATGGCTACACCTTC. Translated: CSVPAGLHYGYTF.